These T cell receptor beta chains were read from a single sample in a study of blood T cell repertoires in COVID-19. The repertoire was sequenced with immunoSEQ multiplex PCR; TCRdb's copy has only in-frame clones and lacks some. The sample records more than 85,000 clones, about 85% being singletons. The sequencing input was peripheral blood. The receptors come from a human donor in a cohort sampled during active COVID-19. Each CDR3 is given with its conserved first and last residue. A D gene is named only where the DNA matches it firmly. Expanded clones are given a class, and other clones once, few, many or no size at all.

>.|TRBD1|TRBV7-2|TRBJ2-3|16
TGTGCCAGCAGATCGTACCCGGGACAGATCCCAGATACGCAGTATTTT
CASRSYPGQIPDTQYF
>.|TRBD2|TRBV14|TRBJ2-1|16
TGTGCCAGCAGCCGGGGGGGGATTGCACGCTACAATGAGCAGTTCTTC
CASSRGGIARYNEQFF
>.|.|TRBV14|TRBJ2-5|14
TGTGCCAGCAGCCGAACCTGGGGCCGAGAGACCCAGTACTTC
CASSRTWGRETQYF
>few|TRBD2|TRBV4-2|TRBJ2-7|18
TGTGCCAGCAGCCAAGGGTTACTAGCGGGGCCATTTTCCTACGAGCAGTACTTC
CASSQGLLAGPFSYEQYF
>.|TRBD2|TRBV11-3|TRBJ2-3|15
TGTGCCAGCAGCTCGGGACTAGGAGAATCAGATACGCAGTATTTT
CASSSGLGESDTQYF
>.|TRBD2|TRBV27|TRBJ2-1|17
TGTGCCAGCAGTTACCCGCCCGGGACTAGGCGCTACAATGAGCAGTTCTTC
CASSYPPGTRRYNEQFF
>once|TRBD2|TRBV9|TRBJ2-5|17
TGTGCCAGCAGCGCCTCGGTGGGCGCGGGAGGCGGGGAGACCCAGTACTTC
CASSASVGAGGGETQYF
>.|.|TRBV12-5|TRBJ2-7|16
TGTGCTAGTGGTTTGTATGTCGGCAAGCAGGTGGGCGAGCAGTACTTC
CASGLYVGKQVGEQYF
>once|TRBD1|TRBV3-1/TRBV3-2|TRBJ1-2|20
TGTGCCAGCAGCCAAGTAAGGTTGAGTTTAAGGACAGGGCGATTCTGGGGCTACACCTTC
CASSQVRLSLRTGRFWGYTF
>.|.|TRBV4-3|TRBJ1-1|13
TGCGCCAGCAGCCTTATGCGGAACACTGAAGCTTTCTTT
CASSLMRNTEAFF
>.|TRBD2|TRBV30|TRBJ2-5|13
TGTGCCTGGGGTCGGGAGGCTCGGGAGACCCAGTACTTC
CAWGREARETQYF
>.|TRBD2|TRBV9|TRBJ2-5|15
TGTGCCAGCAGCGTCCGGACTAGCAGACAAGAGACCCAGTACTTC
CASSVRTSRQETQYF
>few|TRBD1|TRBV11-3|TRBJ2-2|16
TGTGCCAGCAGCCCAGGGGGCGTAAAGGACACCGGGGAGCTGTTTTTT
CASSPGGVKDTGELFF
>.|TRBD1|TRBV30|TRBJ1-2|12
TGTGCCTGGAGTATAGGGGGCGAAGGCTACACCTTC
CAWSIGGEGYTF
>.|TRBD1|TRBV27|TRBJ1-1|11
TGTGCCAGCAGTTTGACAGGGGAAGCTTTCTTT
CASSLTGEAFF
>.|TRBD1|TRBV19|TRBJ2-3|19
TGTGCCAGTACCCTCGCCGGGACAGGACCGGGCAGGGGGACAGATACGCAGTATTTT
CASTLAGTGPGRGTDTQYF
>.|TRBD2|TRBV30|TRBJ2-5|14
TGTGCCTGGGGGTCTAGCGGGACGCAAGAGACCCAGTACTTC
CAWGSSGTQETQYF
>.|.|TRBV5-5|TRBJ1-1|14
TGTGCCAGCAGCGCCCTGACAGGGAACACTGAAGCTTTCTTT
CASSALTGNTEAFF
>.|.|TRBV11-2|TRBJ1-2|13
TGTGCCAGCAGCTTAGGGGGGGGTTTTGGCTACACCTTC
CASSLGGGFGYTF
>.|TRBD1|TRBV2|TRBJ1-2|18
TGTGCCAGCAGTGAACATCTGGCAGGGGGTAAGGGGAACTATGGCTACACCTTC
CASSEHLAGGKGNYGYTF
>once|.|TRBV6-1|TRBJ2-5|13
TGTGCCAGCAGTGAAGACAGAGGGGGGACCCAGTACTTC
CASSEDRGGTQYF
>.|.|TRBV4-1|TRBJ1-2|16
TGCGCCAGCAGCCAAGCCGAGACAGTATCTAACTATGGCTACACCTTC
CASSQAETVSNYGYTF
>.|.|TRBV30|TRBJ1-3|14
TGTGCCTGGTGCAGGCGTTTTTCTGGAAACACCATATATTTT
CAWCRRFSGNTIYF
>.|.|TRBV29-1|TRBJ2-7|12
TGCAGCGCTGGGAGGGGGGAGTACGAGCAGTACTTC
CSAGRGEYEQYF
>.|TRBD1|TRBV7-8|TRBJ1-5|16
TGTGCCAGCAGCCCACTGACAGGGATTAGCAATCAGCCCCAGCATTTT
CASSPLTGISNQPQHF
>.|.|TRBV12-3/TRBV12-4|TRBJ2-3|13
TGTGCCAGCAGTTACAGGGCTGGAGATACGCAGTATTTT
CASSYRAGDTQYF
>.|.|TRBV28|TRBJ2-7|13
TGTGCCAGCAGCCCCCGGACAGTCTACGAGCAGTACTTC
CASSPRTVYEQYF
>once|TRBD2|TRBV9|TRBJ2-1|17
TGTGCCAGCAGCCCCCTAGCGGGGGCCACCGTCTACAATGAGCAGTTCTTC
CASSPLAGATVYNEQFF
>.|TRBD2|TRBV30|TRBJ2-7|16
TGTGCCTGGAAGGGAGGCGGGAGGGCGTTTGTGGACGAGCAGTACTTC
CAWKGGGRAFVDEQYF
>.|.|TRBV7-2|TRBJ1-2|14
TGTGCCAGCAGCTCCCCCGCAGGGAACTATGGCTACACCTTC
CASSSPAGNYGYTF
>.|TRBD2|TRBV5-1|TRBJ2-3|16
TGCGCCAGTACGACTAGCGGGAGGACCCTCACAGATACGCAGTATTTT
CASTTSGRTLTDTQYF
>.|.|TRBV27|TRBJ2-7|13
TGTGCCAGCAGTTTATCGGGGGCCCACGAGCAGTACTTC
CASSLSGAHEQYF
>.|.|TRBV24-1|TRBJ2-2|12
TGTGCCACCAGTGACAACGCGGGACCGCTGTTTTTT
CATSDNAGPLFF
>.|.|TRBV7-9|TRBJ1-5|14
TGTGCCAGCAGCCGTCAAGGGAGCTATCAGCCCCAGCATTTT
CASSRQGSYQPQHF
>.|TRBD2|TRBV4-3|TRBJ2-3|16
TGCGCCAGCAGCCAAGCAGCGGGAGTTTACCCAGATACGCAGTATTTT
CASSQAAGVYPDTQYF
>.|.|TRBV5-1|TRBJ2-7|14
TGCGCCAGCAGCTCCCAGGTCCCAGGGCACGAGCAGTACTTC
CASSSQVPGHEQYF
>once|.|TRBV7-8|TRBJ2-7|13
TGTGCCAGTACGGCCAGCGGCTCCTACGAGCAGTACTTC
CASTASGSYEQYF
>.|.|TRBV21-1|TRBJ2-1|16
TGTGCCAGCAGCAAGGGAGGACAGGGGGTTGACAATGAGCAGTTCTTC
CASSKGGQGVDNEQFF
>once|.|TRBV5-1|TRBJ1-1|15
TGCGCCAGCAGCCTCACGACAGCAGCAAACACTGAAGCTTTCTTT
CASSLTTAANTEAFF
>.|.|TRBV7-9|TRBJ2-5|11
TGTGCCAGCAGCTCAGGGGAGACCCAGTACTTC
CASSSGETQYF
>.|TRBD1|TRBV6-5|TRBJ1-2|15
TGTGCCAGCAGTTACCGACAGGGACCAAACTATGGCTACACCTTC
CASSYRQGPNYGYTF
>.|.|TRBV3-1/TRBV3-2|TRBJ2-2|15
TGTGCCAGCAGCGCCCTGACTAGTCTTTCTGGGGAGCTGTTTTTT
CASSALTSLSGELFF